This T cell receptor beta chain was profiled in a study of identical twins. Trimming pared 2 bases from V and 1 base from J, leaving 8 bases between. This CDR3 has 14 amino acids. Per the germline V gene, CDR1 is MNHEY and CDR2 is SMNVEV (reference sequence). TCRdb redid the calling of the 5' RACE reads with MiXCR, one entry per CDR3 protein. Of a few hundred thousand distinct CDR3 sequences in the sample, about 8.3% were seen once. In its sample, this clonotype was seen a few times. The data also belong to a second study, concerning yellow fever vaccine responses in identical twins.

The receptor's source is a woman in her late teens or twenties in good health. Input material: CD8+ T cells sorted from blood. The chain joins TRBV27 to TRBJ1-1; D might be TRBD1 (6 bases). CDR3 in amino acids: CASSLRGTNTEAFF. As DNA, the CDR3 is TGTGCCAGCAGTTTAAGGGGGACGAACACTGAAGCTTTCTTT.